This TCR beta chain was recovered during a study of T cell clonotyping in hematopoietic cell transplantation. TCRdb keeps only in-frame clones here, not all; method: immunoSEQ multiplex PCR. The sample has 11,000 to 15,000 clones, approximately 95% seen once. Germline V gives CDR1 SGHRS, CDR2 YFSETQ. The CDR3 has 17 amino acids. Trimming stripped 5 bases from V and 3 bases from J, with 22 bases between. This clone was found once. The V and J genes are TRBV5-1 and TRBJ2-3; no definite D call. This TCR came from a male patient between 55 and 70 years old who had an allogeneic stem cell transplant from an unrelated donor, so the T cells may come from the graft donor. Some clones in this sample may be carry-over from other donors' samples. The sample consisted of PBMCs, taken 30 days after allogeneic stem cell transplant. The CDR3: CASSSPPGVFLTDTQYF. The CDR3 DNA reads TGCGCCAGCAGTTCGCCCCCCGGCGTCTTCTTGACAGATACGCAGTATTTT.